The sequence of this T cell receptor beta chain was determined in a study of regulatory T cells in long-lasting Graves disease. General study results and limits: Less diverse TCR repertoires were seen in persistent Graves' patients than in newly diagnosed ones. Having few samples may have compromised the accuracy. Patients with persistent disease showed a bias toward TRBV28, TRBJ1-2 and TRBJ2-5.

Details on this clonotype: Its specificity is not known.

For TCR beta, libraries came from iRepertoire HTBI primers and Arm-PCR of CDR3 regions. TCRdb fed the multiplex PCR reads into MiXCR, producing one record per CDR3 protein. The data hold about 470,000 distinct CDR3 sequences, with roughly 21% observed a single time. V dropped 1 base and J dropped 2 bases, with 11 bases sitting between them. The CDR3 consists of 15 residues. Germline V gene lookup returns CDR1 SGHKS and CDR2 YYEKEE (reference sequence). The time point is: persistent/refractory GD, antithyroid drugs over 5 years with positive TRAb. Isolated PBMC RNA provided the starting material for the TCR library. Diagnosis followed American Thyroid Association guidelines for Graves' disease.

This clonotype was obtained from a female donor with Graves disease. The chain carries TRBV5-5 and TRBJ2-3, with D possibly matching TRBD1 (6 bases). This specimen consisted of peripheral blood mononuclear cells (PBMCs), obtained when the disease was refractory, from a patient treated with antithyroid drugs. The CDR3 sequence is CASSLTGTNTDTQYF. As DNA, the CDR3 is TGTGCCAGCAGCTTGACCGGGACAAACACAGATACGCAGTATTTT. The full variable domain, rest sourced from reference TRBV5-5 and TRBJ2-3, is DAGVTQSPTHLIKTRGQQVTLRCSPISGHKSVSWYQQVLGQGPQFIFQYYEKEERGRGNFPDRFSARQFPNYSSELNVNALLLGDSALYLCASSLTGTNTDTQYFGPGTRLTVL.